The sequence of this TCR beta chain was determined in a study of blood T cell repertoires in COVID-19. This CDR3 is 13 amino acids long. Germline V gene sequence: CDR1 SGHTA, CDR2 FQGNSA. V dropped 3 bases and J dropped 1 base, with 6 bases sitting between them. This clone was picked up one time. Other nucleotide sequences from this sample produce the same CDR3. Here immunoSEQ multiplex PCR was the method, and the copy in TCRdb shows in-frame clones only, minus some. The profile shows approximately 140,000 clones, about 85% of them singletons. Input material: PBMCs or T cells enriched from blood (not recorded which). This chain connects TRBV7-2 to TRBJ1-2, with D tentatively TRBD1 (5 bases). The origin of this receptor is a woman aged 40 to 49 who had been exposed to COVID-19. The DNA for the CDR3 is TGTGCCAGCAGCTTCGACAGTAACTATGGCTACACCTTC. Translation gives CASSFDSNYGYTF.